The T cell receptor (beta chain) described here comes from a study of cytomegalovirus exposure and HLA in healthy donors. For the study at large: In a later analysis, the roughly 130 validation repertoires were reported to have used the same platform as the approximately 670 first-cohort repertoires. General study findings and limits: Investigators reported 150 to 200 TCR beta chains as tied to cytomegalovirus.

In germline, CDR1 is MRHNA, CDR2 SNTAGT. Trimming removed 6 bases from V and 0 bases from J, with 15 bases in between. The CDR3 length is 16 residues. Note on this clone: Its cognate antigen is unknown.

The donors belonged to the roughly 130-subject validation cohort, separate from the roughly 700-subject first cohort. The table came from immunoSEQ multiplex PCR; TCRdb's copy has only in-frame clones and leaves some out. In the table there are fewer than 200,000 clones, roughly 89% of which are singletons. The receptor comes from a woman between 18 and 29 years old in good health and CMV-seropositive. The chain combines TRBV6-4 with TRBJ2-1; a weak D match, TRBD2 (5 bases). Sequenced: PBMCs. The CDR3 spells CASSPEAVSSYNEQFF. The DNA for the CDR3 is TGTGCCAGCAGCCCCGAAGCGGTGAGCTCCTACAATGAGCAGTTCTTC.